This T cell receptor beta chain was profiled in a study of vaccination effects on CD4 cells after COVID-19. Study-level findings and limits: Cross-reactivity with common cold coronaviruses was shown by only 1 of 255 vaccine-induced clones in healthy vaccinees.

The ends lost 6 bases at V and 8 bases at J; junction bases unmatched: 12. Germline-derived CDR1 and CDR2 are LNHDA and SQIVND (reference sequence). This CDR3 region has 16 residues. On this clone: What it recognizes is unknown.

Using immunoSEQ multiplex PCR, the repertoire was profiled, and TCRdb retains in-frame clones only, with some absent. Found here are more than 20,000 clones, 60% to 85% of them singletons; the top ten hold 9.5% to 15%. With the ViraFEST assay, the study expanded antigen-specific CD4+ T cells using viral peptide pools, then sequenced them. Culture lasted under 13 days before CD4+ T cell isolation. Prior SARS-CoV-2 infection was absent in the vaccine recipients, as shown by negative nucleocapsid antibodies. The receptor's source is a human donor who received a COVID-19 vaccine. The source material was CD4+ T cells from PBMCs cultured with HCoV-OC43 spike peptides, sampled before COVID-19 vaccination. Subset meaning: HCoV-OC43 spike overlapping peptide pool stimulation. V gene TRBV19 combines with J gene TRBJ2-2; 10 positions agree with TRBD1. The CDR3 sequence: CASRPRDRGLLGELFF. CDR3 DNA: TGTGCCAGTAGGCCCCGGGACAGGGGACTTCTGGGGGAGCTGTTTTTT.